These T cell receptor beta chains were read from a single sample in a study of T cells in Graves' hyperthyroidism and ophthalmopathy. TCRdb independently ran MiXCR on the multiplex PCR reads; one entry per CDR3 protein. The data hold hundreds of thousands of distinct CDR3 sequences, with approximately 24% observed a single time. The sequenced material came from blood. The origin of the receptors is a woman under 40 with Graves' ophthalmopathy. CDR3s include the opening cysteine and the closing phenylalanine or tryptophan. D genes are given only for firm matches. Where a row states a size, it is once, few, many or the class of an expanded clone; other rows omit it.

V gene	D gene	clone size	J gene	CDR3 DNA	CDR3 protein
TRBV30	TRBD1	NA	TRBJ1-1	TGTGCCTGGAGTACAGACAGGGAGGCTGAAGCTTTCTTT	CAWSTDREAEAFF
TRBV6-2/TRBV6-3	NA	few	TRBJ1-2	TGTGCCAGCAGTTACTCAAGGTTTAGTTCCTATGGCTACACCTTC	CASSYSRFSSYGYTF
TRBV6-2/TRBV6-3	NA	many	TRBJ1-1	TGTGCCAGCAGTTACGCGGCAGCTGAAGCTTTCTTT	CASSYAAAEAFF
TRBV19	TRBD2	many	TRBJ2-2	TGTGCCAGTAGGAGGAGGAGCGGGGGGGCGAACACCGGGGAGCTGTTTTTT	CASRRRSGGANTGELFF
TRBV2	TRBD1	NA	TRBJ1-2	TGTGCCAGCAGTGAGGGACAGGGGGACGACGGCTACACCTTC	CASSEGQGDDGYTF
TRBV12-3/TRBV12-4	NA	NA	TRBJ1-6	TGTGCCAGCAGTTTAGGGGTCCGAGGGTCCAATTCACCCCTCCACTTT	CASSLGVRGSNSPLHF
TRBV12-3/TRBV12-4	NA	NA	TRBJ2-7	TGTGCCAGCAGTTTTGGGGGCGAGTCCTACGAGCAGTACTTC	CASSFGGESYEQYF
TRBV4-1	NA	NA	TRBJ1-3	TGCGCCAGCAGCCAAGGCCCGACGGGGGGGGACTCTGGAAACACCATATATTTC	CASSQGPTGGDSGNTIYF
TRBV2	NA	few	TRBJ2-3	TGTGCCAGCAGTGAACAGCTCTTGAGCACAGATACGCAGTATTTT	CASSEQLLSTDTQYF
TRBV10-3	NA	many	TRBJ1-1	TGTGCCATCAGTGAGTCGTGGGGGGCAAATACAGCTTTCTTT	CAISESWGANTAFF
TRBV29-1	NA	many	TRBJ1-2	TGCAGCGTTGAAGTCCCTATGGGGAGGGGCTATGGCTACACCTTC	CSVEVPMGRGYGYTF
TRBV7-8	NA	NA	TRBJ1-5	TGTGCCAGCAGCTTAGACAGGGTGAAAGGCAATCAGCCCCAGCATTTT	CASSLDRVKGNQPQHF
TRBV13	TRBD2	many	TRBJ2-7	TGTGCCAGCAGCTTAACTAGCGGGGCGGGGGGATACGAGCAGTACTTC	CASSLTSGAGGYEQYF
TRBV30	NA	many	TRBJ1-1	TGTGCCTGGAGGGCTGGGCTTGAAGCTTTCTTT	CAWRAGLEAFF
TRBV5-1	NA	NA	TRBJ1-3	TGCGCCAGCAGCTTGTCCGGTCTGGGGGGCGGAGGAAACACCATATATTTT	CASSLSGLGGGGNTIYF
TRBV6-1	TRBD2	NA	TRBJ2-2	TGCGCCAGCAGTGTAGCGGGAGAGGCCGGGGAGCTGTTTTTT	CASSVAGEAGELFF
TRBV6-1	TRBD1	many	TRBJ1-5	TGTGCCAGCAGCCCCATGGACAGGGGGTTATTTCAGCCCCAGCATTTT	CASSPMDRGLFQPQHF
TRBV6-5	NA	NA	TRBJ1-1	TGTGCCAGCAGTTACGATGGGGAACGGCTCACTGAAGCTTTCTTT	CASSYDGERLTEAFF
TRBV6-5	NA	NA	TRBJ2-5	TGTGCCAGCAGTTACGACAGCATACAAGAGACCCAGTACTTC	CASSYDSIQETQYF
TRBV12-3/TRBV12-4	TRBD1	many	TRBJ1-2	TGTGCCAGCAGCGGCGGACAGGGGAGATATGGCTACACCTTC	CASSGGQGRYGYTF
TRBV2	NA	many	TRBJ1-1	TGTGCCAGCTTAGGGCCCCGGTACACTGAAGCTTTCTTT	CASLGPRYTEAFF
TRBV29-1	NA	NA	TRBJ1-2	TGCAGCGTTGGAGGTAGGGGTTCGGCTGCTGGAGGCTACACCTTC	CSVGGRGSAAGGYTF
TRBV6-1	NA	NA	TRBJ1-1	TGTGCCGTATTAGGGAGGTTTAACACTGAAGCTTTCTTT	CAVLGRFNTEAFF
TRBV3-1	NA	NA	TRBJ2-2	TGTGCCAGCAGCCAGCACGTCGGGGGCAGCACCGGGGAGCTGTTTTTT	CASSQHVGGSTGELFF
TRBV24-1	NA	many	TRBJ1-1	TGTGCCACCAAGGACGGAGACACTGAAGCTTTCTTT	CATKDGDTEAFF
TRBV7-9	NA	few	TRBJ1-1	TGTGCCAGCAGCCGTATCGGAGGGAACACTGAAGCTTTCTTT	CASSRIGGNTEAFF
TRBV20-1	NA	many	TRBJ1-2	TGCAGTGCTAGAGAGGGCGTATTAAACTATGGCTACACCTTC	CSAREGVLNYGYTF
TRBV4-3	NA	few	TRBJ1-3	TGCGCCAGCAGCCAAGATCGTGCCCGTTTCTCTGGAAACACCATATATTTT	CASSQDRARFSGNTIYF
TRBV29-1	NA	many	TRBJ2-7	TGCAGCGTGGGTGGCAGGGGCTACGAGCAGTACTTC	CSVGGRGYEQYF
TRBV5-6	NA	many	TRBJ2-7	TGTGCCAGCAGCTTATCGGGACACTACGAGCAGTACTTC	CASSLSGHYEQYF
TRBV6-5	NA	many	TRBJ2-6	TGTGCCAGCAGTTACTCGGGGGACGTCCTGACTTTC	CASSYSGDVLTF
TRBV7-8	TRBD2	few	TRBJ2-5	TGTGCCAGCAGCCCACAGGGACTAGCGGCTTTACAAGAGACCCAGTACTTC	CASSPQGLAALQETQYF
TRBV6-5	TRBD2	many	TRBJ2-7	TGTGCCAGCAGTTACTTCTCGGCGGGGGGCTCCTACGAGCAGTACTTC	CASSYFSAGGSYEQYF
TRBV19	NA	NA	TRBJ1-5	TGTGCCAGTGGGGGGAAGTGGGATAATCAGCCCCAGCATTTT	CASGGKWDNQPQHF
TRBV4-2	NA	NA	TRBJ2-5	TGTGCCAGCAGCGAGGGGCCCTGGGAGACCCAGTACTTC	CASSEGPWETQYF
TRBV6-2/TRBV6-3	NA	NA	TRBJ2-2	TGTGCCAGCAGATCAAGCGGGTTGGACACCGGGGAGCTGTTTTTT	CASRSSGLDTGELFF
TRBV2	TRBD1	few	TRBJ2-6	TGTGCCAGCACCTACAGGGGAACCCAGCCTGGGGCCAACGTCCTGACTTTC	CASTYRGTQPGANVLTF
TRBV29-1	NA	many	TRBJ1-1	TGCAGCGTTGAGTTCCTGGACACTGAAGCTTTCTTT	CSVEFLDTEAFF
TRBV6-1	TRBD1	NA	TRBJ1-2	TGTGCCAGCAGACAGGGGACCGGCTACACCTTC	CASRQGTGYTF
TRBV2	NA	NA	TRBJ1-2	TGTGCCAGCAGCCCCACAGACAGCCTCGGCGGCTACACCTTC	CASSPTDSLGGYTF